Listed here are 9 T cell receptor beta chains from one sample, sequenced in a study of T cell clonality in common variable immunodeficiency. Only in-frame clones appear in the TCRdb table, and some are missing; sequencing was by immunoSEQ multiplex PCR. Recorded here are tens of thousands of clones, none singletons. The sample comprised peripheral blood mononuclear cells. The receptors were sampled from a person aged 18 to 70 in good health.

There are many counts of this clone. The sequenced CDR3 bases are TGTGCCAGCAGCTTAGTCGGTCCCCTCCACTATGGC. It translates to CASSLVGPLHYG. The full CDR3 is CASSLVGPLHYGYTF. This chain connects TRBV7-3 to TRBJ1-2; D unclear. The CDR3 end lies 3 residues beyond the end of the read and is filled in from the germline J gene. The germline V gene encodes CDR1 SGHTA and CDR2 FQGTGA. CDR3 length: 15 residues. With 2 bases removed from V and 3 bases from J, the gap between germline ends came to 13 bases.

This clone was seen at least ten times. The part of the CDR3 DNA that was read is TGCAGTGAAGAGGGGGTGAAAGAGACC. This codes for CSEEGVKET. The complete CDR3 sequence is CSEEGVKETQYF. This rearrangement joins TRBV20-1 to TRBJ2-5, with a tentative D call TRBD1 (6 bases). Read data end 3 residues before the CDR3 end; the end is taken from the germline J gene. CDR1 DFQATT and CDR2 SNEGSKA come from the germline V gene (reference sequence). The CDR3 has 12 amino acids. Trimming removed 7 bases from V and 3 bases from J, with 12 bases in between.

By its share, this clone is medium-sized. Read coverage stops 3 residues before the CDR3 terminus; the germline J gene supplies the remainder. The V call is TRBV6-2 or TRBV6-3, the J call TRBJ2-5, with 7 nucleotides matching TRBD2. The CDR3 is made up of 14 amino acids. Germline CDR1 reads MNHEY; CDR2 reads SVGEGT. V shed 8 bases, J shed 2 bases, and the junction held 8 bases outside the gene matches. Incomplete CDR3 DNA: TGTGCCAGCTCCTACGGGACTACACAAGAGACC. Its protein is CASSYGTTQET. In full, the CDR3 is CASSYGTTQETQYF.

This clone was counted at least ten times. CDR3 DNA, as far as it was read: TGCAGTGCTACAGAGGGGAATAGCGGGGGCTCCTACGAG. This translates into CSATEGNSGGSYE. The whole CDR3 protein reads CSATEGNSGGSYEQYF. The J gene is TRBJ2-7, the V gene TRBV20-1, with 9 nucleotides matching TRBD2. The CDR3 extends 3 residues past the end of the read, so its final part is completed from the germline J gene. The V and J ends lost 4 bases and 0 bases, in that order; junction bases with no gene match: 10. Germline V lookup: CDR1 DFQATT, CDR2 SNEGSKA (reference sequence). CDR3 size: 16 residues.

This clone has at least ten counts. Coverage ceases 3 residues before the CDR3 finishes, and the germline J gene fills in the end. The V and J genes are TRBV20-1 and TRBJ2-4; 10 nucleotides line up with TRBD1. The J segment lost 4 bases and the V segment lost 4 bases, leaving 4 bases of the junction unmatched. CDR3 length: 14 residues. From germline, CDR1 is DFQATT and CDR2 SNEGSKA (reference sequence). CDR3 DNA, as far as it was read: TGCAGTGCTAACAAGGGACAGGGGAAAAACATT. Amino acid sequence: CSANKGQGKNI. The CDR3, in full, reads CSANKGQGKNIQYF.

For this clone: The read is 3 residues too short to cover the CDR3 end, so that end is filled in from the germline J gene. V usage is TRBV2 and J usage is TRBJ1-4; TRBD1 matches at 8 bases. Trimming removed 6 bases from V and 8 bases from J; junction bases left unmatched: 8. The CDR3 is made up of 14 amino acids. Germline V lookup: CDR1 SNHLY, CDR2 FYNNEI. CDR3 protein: CASRVTGVREKLFF. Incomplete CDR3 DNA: TGTGCCAGCAGGGTGACAGGGGTGAGGGAAAAA.

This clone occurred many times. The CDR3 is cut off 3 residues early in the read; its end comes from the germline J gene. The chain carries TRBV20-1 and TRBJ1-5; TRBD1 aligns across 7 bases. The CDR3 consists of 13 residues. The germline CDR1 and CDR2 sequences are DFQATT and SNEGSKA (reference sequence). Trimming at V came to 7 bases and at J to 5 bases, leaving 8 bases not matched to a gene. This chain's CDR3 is CSGKYTGDQPQHF. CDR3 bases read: TGCAGTGGAAAATATACAGGGGATCAGCCC.

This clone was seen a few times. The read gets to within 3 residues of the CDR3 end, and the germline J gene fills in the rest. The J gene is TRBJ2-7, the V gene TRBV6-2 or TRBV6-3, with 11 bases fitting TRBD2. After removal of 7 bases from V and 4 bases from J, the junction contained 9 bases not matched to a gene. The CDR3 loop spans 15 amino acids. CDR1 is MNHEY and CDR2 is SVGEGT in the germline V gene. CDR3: CASTDEASGGYEQYF. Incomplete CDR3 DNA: TGTGCCAGCACCGACGAGGCTAGCGGGGGGTACGAG.

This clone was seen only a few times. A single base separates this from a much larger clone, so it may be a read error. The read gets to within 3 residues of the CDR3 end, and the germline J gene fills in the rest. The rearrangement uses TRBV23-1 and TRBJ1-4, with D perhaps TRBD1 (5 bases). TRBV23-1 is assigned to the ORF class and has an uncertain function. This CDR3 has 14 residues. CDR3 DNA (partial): TGCGCCAGCAGCCCTATCCAAGGGGCCAACGTA. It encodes CASSPIQGANV. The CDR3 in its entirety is CASSPIQGANVLFF.